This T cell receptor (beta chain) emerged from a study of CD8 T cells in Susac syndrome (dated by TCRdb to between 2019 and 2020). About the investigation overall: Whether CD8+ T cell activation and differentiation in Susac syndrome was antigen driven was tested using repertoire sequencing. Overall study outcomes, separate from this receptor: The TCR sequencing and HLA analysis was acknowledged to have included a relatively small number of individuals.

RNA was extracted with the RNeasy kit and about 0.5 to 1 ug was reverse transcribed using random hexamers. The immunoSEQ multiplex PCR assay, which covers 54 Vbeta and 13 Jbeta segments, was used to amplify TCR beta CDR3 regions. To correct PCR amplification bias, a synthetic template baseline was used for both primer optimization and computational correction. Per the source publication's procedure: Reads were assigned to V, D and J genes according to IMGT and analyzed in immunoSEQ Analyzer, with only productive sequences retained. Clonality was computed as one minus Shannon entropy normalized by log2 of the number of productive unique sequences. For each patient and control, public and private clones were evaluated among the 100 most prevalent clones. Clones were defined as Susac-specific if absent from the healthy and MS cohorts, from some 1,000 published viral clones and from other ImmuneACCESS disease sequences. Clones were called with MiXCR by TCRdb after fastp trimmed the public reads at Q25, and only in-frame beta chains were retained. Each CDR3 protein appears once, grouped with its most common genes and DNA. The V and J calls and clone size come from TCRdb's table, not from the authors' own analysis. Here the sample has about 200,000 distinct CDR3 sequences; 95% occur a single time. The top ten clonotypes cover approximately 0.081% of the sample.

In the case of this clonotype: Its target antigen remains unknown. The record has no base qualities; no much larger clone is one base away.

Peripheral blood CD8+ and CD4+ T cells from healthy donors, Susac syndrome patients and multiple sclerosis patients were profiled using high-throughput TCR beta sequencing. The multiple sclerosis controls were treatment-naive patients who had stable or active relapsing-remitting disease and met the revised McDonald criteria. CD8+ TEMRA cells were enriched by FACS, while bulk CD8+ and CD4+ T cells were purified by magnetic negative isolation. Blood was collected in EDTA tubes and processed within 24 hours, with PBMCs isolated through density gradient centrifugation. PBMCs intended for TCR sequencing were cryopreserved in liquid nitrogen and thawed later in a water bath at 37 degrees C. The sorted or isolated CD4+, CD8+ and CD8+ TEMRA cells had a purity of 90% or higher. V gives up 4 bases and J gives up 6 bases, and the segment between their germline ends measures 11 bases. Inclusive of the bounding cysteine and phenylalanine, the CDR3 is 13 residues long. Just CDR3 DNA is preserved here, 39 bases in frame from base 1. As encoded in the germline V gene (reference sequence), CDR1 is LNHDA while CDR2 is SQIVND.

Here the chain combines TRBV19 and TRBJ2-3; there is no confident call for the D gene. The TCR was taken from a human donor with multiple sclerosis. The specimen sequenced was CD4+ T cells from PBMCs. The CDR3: CASSTQPGDTQYF. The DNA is TGTGCCAGTAGTACACAGCCGGGCGATACGCAGTATTTT.